This T cell receptor beta chain was captured in a study of beta chain features in type 1 diabetes. Findings and limits, study-wide: Researchers cautioned that cDNA sequencing could over-represent cells with high TCR expression. Patients with type 1 diabetes showed fewer VDJ junction insertions and more deletions. When Type 1 diabetes patients were examined, their TCRB CDR3s proved moderately but significantly shorter in all four CD4+ subsets.

The CDR3 contains 14 residues. Trimming removed 5 bases from V and 4 bases from J; junction bases left unmatched: 4. Germline V lookup: CDR1 SGHNT, CDR2 YENEEA. Reverse transcription of all isolated RNA meant that expressed TCRB transcripts were sequenced. Sequenced by immunoSEQ multiplex PCR; TCRdb stores in-frame clones only, minus some. The data contain about 320,000 clones, around 13% of them singletons. Each sorted population was over 95% pure. This clone was counted between two and nine times. Its antigen is undetermined. The clonotype was recovered from a man aged 30 to 45 in good health. The specimen was central memory CD4+ T cells from blood. The chain carries TRBV11-3 and TRBJ2-3; TRBD2 aligns across 9 bases. The CDR3 nucleotides read TGTGCCAGCAGCCGACGCGGGGGGGCAGATACGCAGTATTTT. Residues: CASSRRGGADTQYF.